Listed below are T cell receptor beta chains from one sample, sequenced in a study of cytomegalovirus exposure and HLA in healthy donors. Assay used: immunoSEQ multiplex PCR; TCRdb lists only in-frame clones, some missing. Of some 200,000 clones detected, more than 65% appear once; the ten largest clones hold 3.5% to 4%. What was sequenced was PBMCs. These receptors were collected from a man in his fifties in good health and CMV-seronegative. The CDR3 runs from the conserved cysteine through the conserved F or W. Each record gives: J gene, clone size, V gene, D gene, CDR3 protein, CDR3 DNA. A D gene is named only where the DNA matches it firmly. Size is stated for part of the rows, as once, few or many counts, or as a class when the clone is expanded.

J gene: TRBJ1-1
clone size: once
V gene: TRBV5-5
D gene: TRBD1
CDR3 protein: CASSFGTGNTEAFF
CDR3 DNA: TGTGCCAGCAGCTTCGGGACAGGGAACACTGAAGCTTTCTTT

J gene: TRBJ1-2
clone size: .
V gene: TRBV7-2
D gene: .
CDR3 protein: CASSPGLYGYTF
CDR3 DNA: TGTGCCAGCAGCCCGGGACTCTATGGCTACACCTTC

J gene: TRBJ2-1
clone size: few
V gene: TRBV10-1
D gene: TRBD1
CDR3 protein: CASSEQTGGLGNEQFF
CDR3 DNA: TGCGCCAGCAGTGAGCAGACAGGGGGTCTTGGAAATGAGCAGTTCTTC

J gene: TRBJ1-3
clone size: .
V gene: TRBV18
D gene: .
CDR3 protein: CASSPGAPGNTIYF
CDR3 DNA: TGTGCCAGCTCACCAGGAGCTCCTGGAAACACCATATATTTT

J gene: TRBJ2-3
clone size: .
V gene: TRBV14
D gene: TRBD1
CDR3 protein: CASSPSTGINTQYF
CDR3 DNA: TGTGCCAGCAGCCCCTCGACAGGGATTAATACGCAGTATTTT

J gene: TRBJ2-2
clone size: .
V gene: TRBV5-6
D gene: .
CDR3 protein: CASSLLRGYGGELFF
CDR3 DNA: TGTGCCAGCAGCTTGCTTCGGGGGTATGGCGGGGAGCTGTTTTTT

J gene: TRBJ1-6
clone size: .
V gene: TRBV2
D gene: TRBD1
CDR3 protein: CASRGLEGAVNSPLHF
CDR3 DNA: TGTGCCAGCAGGGGCCTAGAGGGGGCGGTTAATTCACCCCTCCACTTT

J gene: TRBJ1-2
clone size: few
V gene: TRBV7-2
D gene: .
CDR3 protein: CASSLDQGPYGYTF
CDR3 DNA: TGTGCCAGCAGCTTAGATCAGGGTCCCTATGGCTACACCTTC

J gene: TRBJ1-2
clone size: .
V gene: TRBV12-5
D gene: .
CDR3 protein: CASGLVRNGYTF
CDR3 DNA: TGTGCTAGTGGTTTGGTCAGGAATGGCTACACCTTC

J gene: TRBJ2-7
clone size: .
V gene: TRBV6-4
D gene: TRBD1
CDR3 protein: CASSEAVGQGAGEQYF
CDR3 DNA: TGTGCCAGCAGTGAAGCGGTGGGACAGGGGGCGGGTGAGCAGTACTTC

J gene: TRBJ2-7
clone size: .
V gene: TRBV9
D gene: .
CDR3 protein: CASSVGASYEQYF
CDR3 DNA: TGTGCCAGCAGCGTAGGGGCTTCCTACGAGCAGTACTTC

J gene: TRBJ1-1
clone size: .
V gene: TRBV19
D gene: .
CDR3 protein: CASSIQALSGTEAFF
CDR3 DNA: TGTGCCAGTAGTATACAAGCCCTATCGGGGACTGAAGCTTTCTTT

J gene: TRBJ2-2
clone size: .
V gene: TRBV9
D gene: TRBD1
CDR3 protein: CASSRQGARSANTGELFF
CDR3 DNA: TGTGCCAGCAGCCGACAGGGGGCGAGATCGGCGAACACCGGGGAGCTGTTTTTT